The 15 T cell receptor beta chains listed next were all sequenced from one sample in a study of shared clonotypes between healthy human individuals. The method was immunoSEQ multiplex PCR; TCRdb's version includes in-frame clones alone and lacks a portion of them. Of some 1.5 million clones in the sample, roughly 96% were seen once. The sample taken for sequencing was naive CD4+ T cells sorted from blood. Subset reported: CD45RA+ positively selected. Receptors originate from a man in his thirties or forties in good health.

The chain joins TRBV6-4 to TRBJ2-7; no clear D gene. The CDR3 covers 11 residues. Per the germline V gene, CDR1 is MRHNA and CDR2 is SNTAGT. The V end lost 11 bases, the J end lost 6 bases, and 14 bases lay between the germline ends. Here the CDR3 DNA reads TGTGCCGGGTGGAAAGGCTTCGAGCAGTACTTC. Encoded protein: CAGWKGFEQYF.

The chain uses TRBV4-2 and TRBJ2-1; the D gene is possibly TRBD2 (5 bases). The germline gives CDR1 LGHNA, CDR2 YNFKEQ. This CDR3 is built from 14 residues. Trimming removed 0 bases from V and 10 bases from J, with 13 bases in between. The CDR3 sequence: CASSQDRRLREQFF. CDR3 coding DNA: TGTGCCAGCAGCCAAGATCGGCGACTAAGGGAGCAGTTCTTC.

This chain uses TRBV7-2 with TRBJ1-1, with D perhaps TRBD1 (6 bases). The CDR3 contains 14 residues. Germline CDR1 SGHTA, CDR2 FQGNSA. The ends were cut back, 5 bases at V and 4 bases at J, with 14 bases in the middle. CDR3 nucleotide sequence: TGTGCCAGCAGCAACAGGGTTGGAAGCACTGAAGCTTTCTTT. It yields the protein CASSNRVGSTEAFF.

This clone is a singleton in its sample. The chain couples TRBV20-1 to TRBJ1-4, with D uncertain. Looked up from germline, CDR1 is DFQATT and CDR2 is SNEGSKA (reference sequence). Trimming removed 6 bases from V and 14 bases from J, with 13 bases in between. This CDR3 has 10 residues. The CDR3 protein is CSASKGSLFF. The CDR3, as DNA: TGCAGTGCGTCTAAAGGCAGTCTGTTTTTT.

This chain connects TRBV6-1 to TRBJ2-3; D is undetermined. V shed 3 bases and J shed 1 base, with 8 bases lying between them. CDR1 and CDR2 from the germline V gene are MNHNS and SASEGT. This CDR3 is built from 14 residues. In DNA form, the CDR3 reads TGTGCCAGCAGTGATAAGTGGGGCACAGATACGCAGTATTTT. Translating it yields CASSDKWGTDTQYF.

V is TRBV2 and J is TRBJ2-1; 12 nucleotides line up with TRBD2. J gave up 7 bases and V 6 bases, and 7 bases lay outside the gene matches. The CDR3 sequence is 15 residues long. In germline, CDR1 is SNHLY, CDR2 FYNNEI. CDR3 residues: CASRVTSGSINEQFF. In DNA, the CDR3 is TGTGCCAGCAGAGTGACTAGCGGGAGTATTAATGAGCAGTTCTTC.

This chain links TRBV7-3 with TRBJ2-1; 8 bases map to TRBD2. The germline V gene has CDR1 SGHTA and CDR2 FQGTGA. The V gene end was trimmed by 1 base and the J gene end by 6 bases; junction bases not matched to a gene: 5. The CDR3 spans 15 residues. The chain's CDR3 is CASSLRAGGGNEQFF. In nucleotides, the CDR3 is TGTGCCAGCAGCTTAAGGGCGGGAGGAGGCAATGAGCAGTTCTTC.

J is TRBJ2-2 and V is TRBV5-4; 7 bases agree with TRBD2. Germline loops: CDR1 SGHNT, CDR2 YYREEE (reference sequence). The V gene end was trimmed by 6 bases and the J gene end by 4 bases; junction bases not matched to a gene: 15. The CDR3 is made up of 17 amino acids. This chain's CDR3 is CASTSEQAGVSTGELFF. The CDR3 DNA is TGTGCCAGCACCTCGGAACAGGCGGGAGTAAGCACCGGGGAGCTGTTTTTT.

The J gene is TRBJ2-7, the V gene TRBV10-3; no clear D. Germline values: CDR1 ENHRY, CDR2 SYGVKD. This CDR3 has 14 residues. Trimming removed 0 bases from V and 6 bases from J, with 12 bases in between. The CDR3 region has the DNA TGTGCCATCAGTGAGTCGAAAGGGCCTCTCGAGCAGTACTTC. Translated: CAISESKGPLEQYF.

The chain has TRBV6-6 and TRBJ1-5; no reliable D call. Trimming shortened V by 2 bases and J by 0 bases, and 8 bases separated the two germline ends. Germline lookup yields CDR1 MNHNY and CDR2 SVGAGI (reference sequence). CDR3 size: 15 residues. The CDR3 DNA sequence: TGTGCCAGCAGTTACGGACGGTATAGCAATCAGCCCCAGCATTTT. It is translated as CASSYGRYSNQPQHF.

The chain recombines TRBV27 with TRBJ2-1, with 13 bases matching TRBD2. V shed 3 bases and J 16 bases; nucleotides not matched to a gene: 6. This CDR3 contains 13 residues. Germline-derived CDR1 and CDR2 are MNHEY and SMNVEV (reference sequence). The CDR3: CASSLRTSGSFFF. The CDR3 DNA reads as TGTGCCAGCAGTTTGAGGACTAGCGGGAGTTTTTTCTTC.

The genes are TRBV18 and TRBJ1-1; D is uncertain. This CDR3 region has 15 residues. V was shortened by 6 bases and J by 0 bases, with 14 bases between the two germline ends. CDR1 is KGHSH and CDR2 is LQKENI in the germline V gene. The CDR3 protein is CASSQRRQMNTEAFF. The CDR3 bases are TGTGCCAGCTCCCAACGAAGGCAAATGAACACTGAAGCTTTCTTT.

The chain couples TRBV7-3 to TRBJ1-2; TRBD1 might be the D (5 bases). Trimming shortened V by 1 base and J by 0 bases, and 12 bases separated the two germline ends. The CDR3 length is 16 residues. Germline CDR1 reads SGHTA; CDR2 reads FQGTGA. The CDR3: CASSLSGAGTNYGYTF. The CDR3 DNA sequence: TGTGCCAGCAGCTTAAGTGGGGCAGGGACTAACTATGGCTACACCTTC.

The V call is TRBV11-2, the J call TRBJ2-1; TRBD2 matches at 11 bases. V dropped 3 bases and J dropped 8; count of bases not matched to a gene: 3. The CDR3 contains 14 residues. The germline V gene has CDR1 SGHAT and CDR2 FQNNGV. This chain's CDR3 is CASSFVAGGYEQFF. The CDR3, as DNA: TGTGCCAGCAGCTTCGTAGCGGGAGGGTATGAGCAGTTCTTC.

In nucleotides, the CDR3 is TGTGCCAGCAGGTACAGATTGAACACCGGGGAGCTGTTTTTT. This codes for CASRYRLNTGELFF. The gene calls are TRBV28 and TRBJ2-2, with unresolved D. The V end was cut by 6 bases, the J end by 1 base, with 9 bases between. This CDR3 has 14 residues. Germline V CDR1 and CDR2: MDHEN, SYDVKM.